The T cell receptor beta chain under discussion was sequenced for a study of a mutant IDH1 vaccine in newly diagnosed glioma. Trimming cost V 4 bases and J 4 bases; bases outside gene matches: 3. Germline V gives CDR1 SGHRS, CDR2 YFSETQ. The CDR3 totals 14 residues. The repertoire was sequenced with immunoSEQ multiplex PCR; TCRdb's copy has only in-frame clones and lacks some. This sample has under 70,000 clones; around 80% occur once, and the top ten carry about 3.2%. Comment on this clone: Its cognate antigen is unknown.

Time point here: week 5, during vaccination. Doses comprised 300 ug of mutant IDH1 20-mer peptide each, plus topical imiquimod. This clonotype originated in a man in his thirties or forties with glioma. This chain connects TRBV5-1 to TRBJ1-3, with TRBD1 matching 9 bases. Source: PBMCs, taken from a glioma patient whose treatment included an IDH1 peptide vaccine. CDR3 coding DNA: TGCGCCAGCAGCCCGGACAGGGGAGGAAACACCATATATTTT. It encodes CASSPDRGGNTIYF. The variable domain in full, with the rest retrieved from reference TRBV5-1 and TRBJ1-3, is KAGVTQTPRYLIKTRGQQVTLSCSPISGHRSVSWYQQTPGQGLQFLFEYFSETQRNKGNFPGRFSGRQFSNSRSEMNVSTLELGDSALYLCASSPDRGGNTIYFGEGSWLTVV.